What follows are 18 T cell receptor beta chains derived from one specimen sequenced in a study of blood T cell repertoires in COVID-19. The method was immunoSEQ multiplex PCR; TCRdb's version includes in-frame clones alone and lacks a portion of them. The repertoire holds roughly 200,000 clones, with around three quarters as singletons. The source material was peripheral blood. These receptors were taken from a woman in her 70s with acute or convalescent COVID-19.

CDR3 in DNA: TGTGCCAGCCGCCAGACTGAAAGCTCCTACAATGAGCAGTTCTTC. Its protein product is CASRQTESSYNEQFF. The genes are TRBV19 and TRBJ2-1, with no clear D. The CDR3 has 15 residues. Germline CDR1 and CDR2: LNHDA and SQIVND (reference sequence). The V gene lost 9 bases and the J gene lost 0 bases, with 15 bases spanning the gap.

V usage is TRBV6-6 and J usage is TRBJ2-5; TRBD2 aligns across 13 bases. Germline V gene sequence: CDR1 MNHNY, CDR2 SVGAGI (reference sequence). CDR3 length equals 15 residues. The V segment lost 4 bases and the J segment 4 bases; nucleotides outside the gene matches: 3. CDR3 protein: CASSLGLAGLETQYF. The CDR3 bases are TGTGCCAGCAGTTTGGGACTAGCGGGACTAGAGACCCAGTACTTC.

This clone was counted a few times. V usage is TRBV11-2 and J usage is TRBJ1-1; D gene unclear. The V gene's germline CDR1 is SGHAT and CDR2 FQNNGV. V gave up 0 bases and J gave up 3 bases, with 5 bases separating them. The CDR3 contains 13 residues. The CDR3, as DNA: TGTGCCAGCAGCTTAGACTCCTACACTGAAGCTTTCTTT. Residues: CASSLDSYTEAFF. The full variable domain, in which reference TRBV11-2 and TRBJ1-1 provide the parts outside the CDR3, is EAGVAQSPRYKIIEKRQSVAFWCNPISGHATLYWYQQILGQGPKLLIQFQNNGVVDDSQLPKDRFSAERLKGVDSTLKIQPAKLEDSAVYLCASSLDSYTEAFFGQGTRLTVV.

J is TRBJ2-3 and V is TRBV5-1; D possibly corresponds to TRBD1 (6 bases). Trimming left V 1 base short and J 1 base short, with 10 bases between. In germline, CDR1 is SGHRS, CDR2 YFSETQ. This CDR3 region has 15 residues. CDR3 protein: CASSLSRGGTDTQYF. The CDR3 bases are TGCGCCAGCAGCTTGTCCAGGGGAGGCACAGATACGCAGTATTTT.

The chain uses TRBV27 and TRBJ2-3; 7 bases are a match to TRBD1. The CDR3 length is 14 residues. Trimming cost V 6 bases and J 0 bases; bases outside gene matches: 3. Germline lookup yields CDR1 MNHEY and CDR2 SMNVEV (reference sequence). This CDR3 is CASRQTGSTDTQYF. The CDR3 coding sequence is TGTGCCAGCAGGCAGACAGGGAGCACAGATACGCAGTATTTT.

The chain employs TRBV7-9 and TRBJ2-7; 9 bases are shared with TRBD1. Losses at the gene ends were 5 bases for V and 3 bases for J; bases not matched to a gene: 8. The CDR3 spans 15 residues. Germline V gene sequence: CDR1 SEHNR, CDR2 FQNEAQ (reference sequence). CDR3 region: CASSPRDRDRYEQYF. As DNA, the CDR3 is TGTGCCAGCAGCCCCCGGGACAGGGACCGCTACGAGCAGTACTTC.

The J gene is TRBJ1-4, the V gene TRBV5-1; 8 bases align to TRBD1. Looked up from germline, CDR1 is SGHRS and CDR2 is YFSETQ. V trimming: 2 bases; J trimming: 8 bases; junction bases outside the gene matches: 5. The CDR3 contains 14 residues. The CDR3 sequence is CASSFGQGREKLFF. In DNA, the CDR3 is TGCGCCAGCAGCTTCGGACAGGGACGAGAAAAACTGTTTTTT.

The chain links TRBV19 to TRBJ2-5; 7 nucleotides match TRBD2. This CDR3 contains 16 residues. Germline V gives CDR1 LNHDA, CDR2 SQIVND (reference sequence). The V and J ends lost 5 bases and 3 bases, in that order; junction bases with no gene match: 12. The CDR3 sequence is CASSQRALAAKETQYF. DNA of the CDR3: TGTGCCAGTAGTCAGAGGGCCCTAGCGGCTAAAGAGACCCAGTACTTC.

The chain has TRBV20-1 and TRBJ1-1, with 7 nucleotides matching TRBD1. The junction had 6 bases not matched to a gene; V was cut back by 6 bases and J by 11 bases. The V gene's germline CDR1 is DFQATT and CDR2 SNEGSKA (reference sequence). There are 10 residues in the CDR3. The CDR3 DNA sequence: TGCAGTGCCTTGGACAGGAGCGCTTTCTTT. This codes for CSALDRSAFF.

This clone came up a few times. The CDR3 sequence: CASSLGQTLGTEAFF. CDR3 sequence (DNA): TGCGCCAGCAGCTTAGGACAGACTCTGGGCACTGAAGCTTTCTTT. The rearrangement links TRBV5-1 to TRBJ1-1; D possibly corresponds to TRBD1 (6 bases). The CDR3 runs 15 residues. V shed 2 bases and J shed 4 bases, with 15 bases lying between them. Germline values: CDR1 SGHRS, CDR2 YFSETQ.

The chain has TRBV2 and TRBJ2-1; tentative D call: TRBD2 (6 bases). The CDR3 runs 15 residues. In germline, CDR1 is SNHLY, CDR2 FYNNEI. Trimming took 1 base from V and 0 from J, leaving 7 bases between them. The CDR3 DNA reads as TGTGCCAGCAGTGAAGGGACTATCTCCTACAATGAGCAGTTCTTC. Amino acid sequence: CASSEGTISYNEQFF.

The V call is TRBV7-2, the J call TRBJ1-2, with 7 positions matching TRBD1. The CDR3 has 14 amino acids. J gave up 8 bases and V 5 bases, and 11 bases lay outside the gene matches. Germline CDR1 reads SGHTA; CDR2 reads FQGNSA. The CDR3 DNA reads as TGTGCCAGCAGCGCCGCCGGGACAGCCAAGGGCTACACCTTC. It codes for CASSAAGTAKGYTF.

The rearrangement links TRBV5-1 to TRBJ2-1; 9 positions agree with TRBD2. The CDR3 loop spans 15 amino acids. V was clipped by 4 bases and J by 9 bases; unmatched bases: 11. The germline V gene encodes CDR1 SGHRS and CDR2 YFSETQ. The CDR3 region has the DNA TGCGCCAGCAGCCCATTAGCGGGAGAGGACGGTGAGCAGTTCTTC. Translating gives CASSPLAGEDGEQFF.

The rearrangement links TRBV7-8 to TRBJ2-1; tentative D call: TRBD2 (6 bases). The CDR3 runs 15 residues. Germline V gives CDR1 SGHVS, CDR2 FQNEAQ. With 1 base removed from V and 0 bases from J, the gap between germline ends came to 7 bases. Here the CDR3 reads CASSLDGSSYNEQFF. The DNA of the CDR3 is TGTGCCAGCAGCTTAGACGGGAGCTCCTACAATGAGCAGTTCTTC.

The chain joins TRBV7-3 to TRBJ2-5; D is unclear. V was shortened by 8 bases and J by 5 bases, with 15 bases between the two germline ends. CDR1 is SGHTA, CDR2 FQGTGA, per germline. The CDR3 covers 13 residues. CDR3: CASSRSTEETQYF. For the CDR3, the DNA is TGTGCCAGCTCGCGGTCGACGGAGGAGACCCAGTACTTC. Full variable domain (outside the CDR3, taken from reference TRBV7-3 and TRBJ2-5): GAGVSQTPSNKVTEKGKYVELRCDPISGHTALYWYRQSLGQGPEFLIYFQGTGAADDSGLPNDRFFAVRPEGSVSTLKIQRTERGDSAVYLCASSRSTEETQYFGPGTRLLVL.

The V call is TRBV5-6, the J call TRBJ2-7; tentative D call: TRBD1 (6 bases). The CDR3 runs to 14 residues. CDR1 and CDR2 from the germline V gene are SGHDT and YYEEEE. Deletions cut 2 bases from V and 3 bases from J, with 12 bases between. CDR3 sequence: CASSFQGYNYEQYF. The DNA of the CDR3 is TGTGCCAGCAGCTTCCAGGGGTATAACTACGAGCAGTACTTC.

J is TRBJ1-5 and V is TRBV2, with a weak D call TRBD1 (5 bases). CDR1 is SNHLY, CDR2 FYNNEI, per germline. Trimming took 8 bases from V and 5 from J, leaving 13 bases between them. The CDR3 extends over 13 amino acids. In DNA form, the CDR3 reads TGTGCCAGCCACCTGGGGCAACATCAGCCCCAGCATTTT. It is translated as CASHLGQHQPQHF.

The gene calls are TRBV5-4 and TRBJ2-1, with 7 positions matching TRBD1. Unmatched junction bases numbered 5, after V lost 2 bases and J lost 0 bases. Germline-derived CDR1 and CDR2 are SGHNT and YYREEE (reference sequence). CDR3 length: 16 amino acids. As DNA, the CDR3 is TGTGCCAGCAGCTTACCGGGACAGCGCTCCTACAATGAGCAGTTCTTC. Translating gives CASSLPGQRSYNEQFF. The full variable domain, completed using reference TRBV5-4 and TRBJ2-1, is ETGVTQSPTHLIKTRGQQVTLRCSSQSGHNTVSWYQQALGQGPQFIFQYYREEENGRGNFPPRFSGLQFPNYSSELNVNALELDDSALYLCASSLPGQRSYNEQFFGPGTRLTVL.